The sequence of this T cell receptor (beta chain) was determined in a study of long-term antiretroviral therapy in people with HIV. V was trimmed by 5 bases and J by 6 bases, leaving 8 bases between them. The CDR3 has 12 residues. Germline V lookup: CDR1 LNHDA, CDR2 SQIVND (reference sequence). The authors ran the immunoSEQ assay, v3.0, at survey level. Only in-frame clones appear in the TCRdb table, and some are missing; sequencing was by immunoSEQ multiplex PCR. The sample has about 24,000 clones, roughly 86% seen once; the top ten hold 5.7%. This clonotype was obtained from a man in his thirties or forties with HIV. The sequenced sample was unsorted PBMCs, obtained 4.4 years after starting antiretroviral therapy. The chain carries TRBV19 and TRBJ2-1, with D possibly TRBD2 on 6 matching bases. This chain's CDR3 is CASSDGGNEQFF. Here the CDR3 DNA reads TGTGCCAGTAGTGACGGGGGCAATGAGCAGTTCTTC. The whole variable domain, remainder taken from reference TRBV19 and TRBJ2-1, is DGGITQSPKYLFRKEGQNVTLSCEQNLNHDAMYWYRQDPGQGLRLIYYSQIVNDFQKGDIAEGYSVSREKKESFPLTVTSAQKNPTAFYLCASSDGGNEQFFGPGTRLTVL.